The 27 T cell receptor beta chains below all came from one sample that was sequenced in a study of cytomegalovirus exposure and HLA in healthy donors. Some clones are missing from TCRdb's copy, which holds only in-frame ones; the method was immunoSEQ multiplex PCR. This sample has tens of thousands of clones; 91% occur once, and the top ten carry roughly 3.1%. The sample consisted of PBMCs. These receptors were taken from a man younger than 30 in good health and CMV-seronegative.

Here the CDR3 DNA reads TGTGCCAGCAGCTCCCCCCGGCGGCGTGGGCAGTATTTT. This codes for CASSSPRRRGQYF. The J gene is TRBJ2-3, the V gene TRBV11-2, with no clear D. Trimming removed 4 bases at V and 11 bases at J, with 16 bases between. CDR3 length: 13 residues. Germline V gives CDR1 SGHAT, CDR2 FQNNGV. The full variable domain, completed using reference TRBV11-2 and TRBJ2-3, is EAGVAQSPRYKIIEKRQSVAFWCNPISGHATLYWYQQILGQGPKLLIQFQNNGVVDDSQLPKDRFSAERLKGVDSTLKIQPAKLEDSAVYLCASSSPRRRGQYFGPGTRLTVL.

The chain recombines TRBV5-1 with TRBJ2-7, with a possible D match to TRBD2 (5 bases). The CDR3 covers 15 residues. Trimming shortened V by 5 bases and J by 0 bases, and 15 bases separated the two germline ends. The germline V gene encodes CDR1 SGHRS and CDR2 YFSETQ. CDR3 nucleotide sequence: TGCGCCAGCAGACTGGGTTCGGGGTTCTCCTACGAGCAGTACTTC. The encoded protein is CASRLGSGFSYEQYF.

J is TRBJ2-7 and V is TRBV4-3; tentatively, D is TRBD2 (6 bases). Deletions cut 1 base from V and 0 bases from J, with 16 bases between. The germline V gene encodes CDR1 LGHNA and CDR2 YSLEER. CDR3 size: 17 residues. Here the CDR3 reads CASSQGLALASSYEQYF. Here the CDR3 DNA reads TGCGCCAGCAGCCAAGGCCTAGCGTTAGCTAGCTCCTACGAGCAGTACTTC.

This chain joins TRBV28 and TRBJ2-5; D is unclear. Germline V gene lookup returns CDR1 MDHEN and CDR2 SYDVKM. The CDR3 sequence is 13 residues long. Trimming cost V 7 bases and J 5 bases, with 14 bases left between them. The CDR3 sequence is CASTFGSRETQYF. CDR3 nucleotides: TGTGCCAGCACCTTCGGGTCCCGGGAGACCCAGTACTTC.

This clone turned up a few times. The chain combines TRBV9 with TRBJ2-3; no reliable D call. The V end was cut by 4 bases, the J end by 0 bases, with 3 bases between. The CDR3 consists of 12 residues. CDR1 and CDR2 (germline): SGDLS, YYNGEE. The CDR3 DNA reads TGTGCCAGCAGCTTAAGCACAGATACGCAGTATTTT. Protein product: CASSLSTDTQYF.

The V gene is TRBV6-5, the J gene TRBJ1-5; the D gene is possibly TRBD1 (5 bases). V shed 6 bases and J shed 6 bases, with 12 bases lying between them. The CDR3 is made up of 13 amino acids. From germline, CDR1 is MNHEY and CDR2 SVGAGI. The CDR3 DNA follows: TGTGCCAGCAGGATACAGGCAGGTCAGCCCCAGCATTTT. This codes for CASRIQAGQPQHF.

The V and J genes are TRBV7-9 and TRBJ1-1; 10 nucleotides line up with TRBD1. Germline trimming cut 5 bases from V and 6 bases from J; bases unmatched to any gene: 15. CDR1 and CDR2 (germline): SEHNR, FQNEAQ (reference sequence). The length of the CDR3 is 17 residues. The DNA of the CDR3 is TGTGCCAGCAGCCCCGCCGGGACAGGGGTTTTCTACGCTGAAGCTTTCTTT. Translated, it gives CASSPAGTGVFYAEAFF.

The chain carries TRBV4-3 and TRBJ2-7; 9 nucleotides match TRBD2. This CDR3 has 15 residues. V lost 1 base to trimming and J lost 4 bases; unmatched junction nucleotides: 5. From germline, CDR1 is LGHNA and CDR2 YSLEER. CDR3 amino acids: CASSQVAGGSYEQYF. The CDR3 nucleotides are TGCGCCAGCAGCCAAGTGGCGGGAGGGTCATACGAGCAGTACTTC.

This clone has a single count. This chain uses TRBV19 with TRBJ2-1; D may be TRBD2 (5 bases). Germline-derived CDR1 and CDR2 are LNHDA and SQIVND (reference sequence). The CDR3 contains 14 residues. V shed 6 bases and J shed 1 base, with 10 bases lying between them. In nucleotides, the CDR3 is TGTGCCAGTAGCGTCGGGGTTTCCTACAATGAGCAGTTCTTC. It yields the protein CASSVGVSYNEQFF.

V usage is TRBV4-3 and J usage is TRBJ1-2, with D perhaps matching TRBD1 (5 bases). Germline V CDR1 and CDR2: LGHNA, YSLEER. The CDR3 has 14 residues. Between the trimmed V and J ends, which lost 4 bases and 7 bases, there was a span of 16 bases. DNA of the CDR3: TGCGCCAGCAGCCTCCACCCTCAGGGTGGTGGCTACACCTTC. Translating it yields CASSLHPQGGGYTF.

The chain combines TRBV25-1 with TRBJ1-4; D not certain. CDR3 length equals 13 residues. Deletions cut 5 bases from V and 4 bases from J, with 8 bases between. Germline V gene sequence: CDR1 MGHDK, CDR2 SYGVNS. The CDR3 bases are TGTGCCAGCAGTTCCCTAGGTAATGAAAAACTGTTTTTT. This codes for CASSSLGNEKLFF.

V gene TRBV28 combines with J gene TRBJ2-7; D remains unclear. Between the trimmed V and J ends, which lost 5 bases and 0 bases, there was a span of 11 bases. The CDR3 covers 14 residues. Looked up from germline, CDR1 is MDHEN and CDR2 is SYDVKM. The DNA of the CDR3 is TGTGCCAGCAGTATATACAGCTACTCCTACGAGCAGTACTTC. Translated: CASSIYSYSYEQYF.

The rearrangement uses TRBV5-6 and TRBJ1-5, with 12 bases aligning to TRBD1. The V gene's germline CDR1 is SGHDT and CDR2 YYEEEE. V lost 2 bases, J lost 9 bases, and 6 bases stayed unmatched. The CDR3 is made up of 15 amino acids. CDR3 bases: TGTGCCAGCAGCTTCGGGACAGGGGGCTTAGGGCCCCAGCATTTT. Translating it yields CASSFGTGGLGPQHF.

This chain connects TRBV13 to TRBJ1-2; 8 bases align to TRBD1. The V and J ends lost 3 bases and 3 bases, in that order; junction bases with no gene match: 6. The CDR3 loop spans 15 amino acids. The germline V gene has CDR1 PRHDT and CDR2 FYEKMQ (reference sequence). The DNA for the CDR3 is TGTGCCAGCAGCTTCGGGACAGGAAAATACTATGGCTACACCTTC. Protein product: CASSFGTGKYYGYTF.

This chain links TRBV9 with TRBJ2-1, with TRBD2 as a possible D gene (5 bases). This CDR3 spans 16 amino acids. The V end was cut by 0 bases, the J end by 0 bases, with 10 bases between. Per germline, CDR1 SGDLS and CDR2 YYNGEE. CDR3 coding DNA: TGTGCCAGCAGCGTAGGCGGGTCGAGCTCCTACAATGAGCAGTTCTTC. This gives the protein CASSVGGSSSYNEQFF.

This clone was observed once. CDR3 region: CASSFNYEQYF. CDR3 sequence (DNA): TGTGCCAGCAGCTTTAACTACGAGCAGTACTTC. The rearrangement joins TRBV7-9 to TRBJ2-7; D remains ambiguous. CDR1 SEHNR and CDR2 FQNEAQ come from the germline V gene (reference sequence). The CDR3 extends over 11 amino acids. V was cut by 3 bases and J by 3 bases, with 3 bases left in between.

The CDR3 DNA is TGTGCCAGCAGCTTAGCGGCGGGCAAGGGGCCCCAGCATTTT. This encodes CASSLAAGKGPQHF. The chain carries TRBV7-2 and TRBJ1-5, with no clear D. This CDR3 is built from 14 residues. CDR1 SGHTA and CDR2 FQGNSA come from the germline V gene. V was shortened by 0 bases and J by 9 bases, with 12 bases between the two germline ends.

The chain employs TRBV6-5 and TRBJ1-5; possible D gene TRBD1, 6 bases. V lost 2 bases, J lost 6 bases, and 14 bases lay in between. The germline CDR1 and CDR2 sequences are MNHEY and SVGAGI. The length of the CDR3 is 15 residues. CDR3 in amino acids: CASSYDHLGAQPQHF. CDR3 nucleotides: TGTGCCAGCAGTTACGACCATCTGGGGGCTCAGCCCCAGCATTTT.

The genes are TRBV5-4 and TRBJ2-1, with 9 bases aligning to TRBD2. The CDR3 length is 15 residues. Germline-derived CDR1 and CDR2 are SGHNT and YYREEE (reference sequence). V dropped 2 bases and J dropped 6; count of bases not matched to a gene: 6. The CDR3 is CASSFASGKGNEQFF. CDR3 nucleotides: TGTGCCAGCAGCTTTGCTAGCGGGAAGGGCAATGAGCAGTTCTTC. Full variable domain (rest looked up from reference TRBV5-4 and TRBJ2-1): ETGVTQSPTHLIKTRGQQVTLRCSSQSGHNTVSWYQQALGQGPQFIFQYYREEENGRGNFPPRFSGLQFPNYSSELNVNALELDDSALYLCASSFASGKGNEQFFGPGTRLTVL.

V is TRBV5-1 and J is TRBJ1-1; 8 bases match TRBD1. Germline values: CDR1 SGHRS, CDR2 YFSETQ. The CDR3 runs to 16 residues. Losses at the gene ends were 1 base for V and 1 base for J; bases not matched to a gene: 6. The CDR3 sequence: CASSLNPGTGNTEAFF. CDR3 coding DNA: TGCGCCAGCAGCTTGAATCCCGGGACAGGGAACACTGAAGCTTTCTTT. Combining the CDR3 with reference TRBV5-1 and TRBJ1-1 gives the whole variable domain KAGVTQTPRYLIKTRGQQVTLSCSPISGHRSVSWYQQTPGQGLQFLFEYFSETQRNKGNFPGRFSGRQFSNSRSEMNVSTLELGDSALYLCASSLNPGTGNTEAFFGQGTRLTVV.

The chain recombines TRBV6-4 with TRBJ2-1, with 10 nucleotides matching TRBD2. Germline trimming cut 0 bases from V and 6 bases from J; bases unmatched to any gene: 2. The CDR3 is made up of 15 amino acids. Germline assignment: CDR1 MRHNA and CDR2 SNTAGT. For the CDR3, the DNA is TGTGCCAGCAGTGACTCAGCGGGAGGGAGCAATGAGCAGTTCTTC. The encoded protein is CASSDSAGGSNEQFF.

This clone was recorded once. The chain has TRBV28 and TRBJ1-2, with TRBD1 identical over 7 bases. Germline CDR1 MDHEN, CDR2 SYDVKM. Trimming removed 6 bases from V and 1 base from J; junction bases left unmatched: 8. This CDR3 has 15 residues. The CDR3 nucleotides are TGTGCCAGCAGCAGACCCCGGGACAGTAACTATGGCTACACCTTC. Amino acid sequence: CASSRPRDSNYGYTF.

The CDR3 loop reads CASTEAGEKYF. The DNA for the CDR3 is TGTGCCAGTACAGAAGCGGGAGAGAAGTACTTC. The V call is TRBV19, the J call TRBJ2-7, with 8 bases identical to TRBD2. V was clipped by 7 bases and J by 11 bases; unmatched bases: 7. This CDR3 has 11 amino acids. The germline CDR1 and CDR2 sequences are LNHDA and SQIVND (reference sequence).

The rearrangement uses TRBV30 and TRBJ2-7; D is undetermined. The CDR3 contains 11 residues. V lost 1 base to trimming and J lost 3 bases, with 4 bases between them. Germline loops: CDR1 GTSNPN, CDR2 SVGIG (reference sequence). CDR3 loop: CAWSDYYEQYF. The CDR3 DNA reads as TGTGCCTGGAGTGACTACTACGAGCAGTACTTC. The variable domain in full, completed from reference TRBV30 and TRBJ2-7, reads SQTIHQWPATLVQPVGSPLSLECTVEGTSNPNLYWYRQAAGRGLQLLFYSVGIGQISSEVPQNLSASRPQDRQFILSSKKLLLSDSGFYLCAWSDYYEQYFGPGTRLTVT.

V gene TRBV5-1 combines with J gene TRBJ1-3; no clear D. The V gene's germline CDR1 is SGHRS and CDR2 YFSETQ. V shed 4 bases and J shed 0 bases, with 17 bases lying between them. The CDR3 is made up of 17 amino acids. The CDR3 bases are TGCGCCAGCAGCGCGCGTCCAGGCTTTAGCTCTGGAAACACCATATATTTT. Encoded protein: CASSARPGFSSGNTIYF.

Here the CDR3 reads CASSYLAGPFYEQYF. The DNA of the CDR3 is TGTGCCAGCAGTTACCTAGCGGGGCCCTTCTACGAGCAGTACTTC. This chain uses TRBV6-5 with TRBJ2-7, with 9 bases lining up with TRBD2. Per the germline V gene, CDR1 is MNHEY and CDR2 is SVGAGI. This CDR3 has 15 residues. V trimming: 2 bases; J trimming: 3 bases; junction bases outside the gene matches: 5.

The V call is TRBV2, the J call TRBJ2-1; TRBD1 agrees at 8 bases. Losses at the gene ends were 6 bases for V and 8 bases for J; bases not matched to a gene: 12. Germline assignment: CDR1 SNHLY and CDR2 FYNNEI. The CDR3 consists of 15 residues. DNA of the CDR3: TGTGCCAGCAGGCAGGGGGCATACAATTGGGATGAGCAGTTCTTC. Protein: CASRQGAYNWDEQFF.